This TCR beta chain was observed in a study of T cell repertoires in cytomegalovirus infection (dated by TCRdb to between 2018 and 2021). Regarding the study in general: Peptide stimulations targeted recently identified HLA-C-restricted CMV epitopes, whose presentation resists viral immunomodulation, together with well-studied HLA-B-restricted epitopes. Because public TCR beta signatures pointed to carriage of CMV infection together with the matching HLA type, the HLA type of each donor mattered for the analysis. Overall study outcomes, separate from this receptor: In the ex vivo response, HLA-C-restricted CMV-specific TCR beta clonotypes were dominant, and in two of eight donors the single most frequent clonotype came from this HLA-C-restricted group. In both this cohort and an independent cohort of some 350 donors, the cumulative frequency of public TCR beta family members distinguished carriers of CMV infection plus the relevant HLA type.

This clonotype appeared a few times. Its antigen is not yet known. Nothing much larger sits one base from this clone, and base qualities are not available. The cysteine opens and the phenylalanine closes a CDR3 of 16 amino acids. This entry keeps only the CDR3 DNA: 48 bases, framed from base 1. V drops 0 bases and J drops 2 bases, leaving 12 bases in between. CDR1 and CDR2, per the germline V gene, are MNHEY and SVGAGI. The instrument given in TCRdb is Illumina HiSeq 1500. TCRdb cleaned the public reads at Q25 with fastp, built clones with MiXCR and kept in-frame beta chains. Rows merge per CDR3 protein into single entries with the most common DNA and genes. The sample profile shows approximately 1,000,000 distinct CDR3 sequences; under 40% of them were found once. 13% of the sample rests with the top ten. In the paper's terms, the treatment or condition label means: in vitro stimulation with specific CMV peptide epitopes to enrich CMV-specific T cells.

This clonotype was sampled from a human donor in good health (CMV status not recorded). Some clones in this sample may be carry-over from other donors' samples. Sample: cultured CD8+ T cells from PBMCs, taken from culture after CMV antigen stimulation. The chain employs TRBV6-5 and TRBJ2-3; the D gene is perhaps TRBD2, on 6 matching bases. In nucleotide form, the sequence is TGTGCCAGCAGTTACTCTGGTAGCGGCTACACAGATACGCAGTATTTT. Translated, this is CASSYSGSGYTDTQYF.